This T cell receptor beta chain was identified during a study of T-cell reconstitution after alpha-beta-depleted transplantation in children. The TCRbeta library incorporated unique molecular identifiers. TCRdb reprocessed the PCR reads with MiXCR, giving one entry per CDR3 protein. The sample shows roughly 300,000 distinct CDR3 sequences, 11% of them seen only once. The table lists this clonotype with many counts. After removal of 1 base from V and 0 bases from J, the junction contained 11 bases not matched to a gene. The CDR3 runs 20 residues. The chain is built from TRBV12-3 or TRBV12-4 and TRBJ1-6, with 8 bases that match TRBD1. The receptor was derived from a male patient under 10 years old who had a stem cell transplant for chronic granulomatous disease, so the T cells may come from the graft donor. Material: peripheral blood, obtained 180 days after TCRalphabeta/CD19-depleted stem cell transplant. The CDR3 DNA is TGTGCCAGCAGTTTAGGAGCCCGGGACAGGTCGAGCTCCTATAATTCACCCCTCCACTTT. This codes for CASSLGARDRSSSYNSPLHF.